The sequence of this T cell receptor beta chain was determined in a study of regulatory T cells in long-lasting Graves disease. In building TCR beta libraries, iRepertoire HTBI primers were used together with Arm-PCR of CDR3 regions. TCRdb reprocessed the multiplex PCR reads with MiXCR, giving one entry per CDR3 protein. The data hold about 290,000 distinct CDR3 sequences, with 22% observed a single time. Per the germline V gene, CDR1 is LGHNA and CDR2 is YSLEER. There are 13 residues in the CDR3. Trimming shortened V by 4 bases and J by 4 bases, and 10 bases separated the two germline ends. Time point indicated: persistent/refractory GD, antithyroid drugs over 5 years with positive TRAb. Isolated PBMC RNA provided the starting material for the TCR library.

Sequencing was performed on peripheral blood mononuclear cells (PBMCs), taken when the disease was refractory, from a patient treated with antithyroid drugs. The receptor comes from a female donor with Graves disease. The rearrangement links TRBV4-3 to TRBJ2-5; D is perhaps TRBD1 or TRBD2 (5 bases each). The CDR3 is CASSRDEGETQYF. The CDR3, as DNA: TGCGCCAGCAGCCGGGACGAGGGAGAGACCCAGTACTTC.